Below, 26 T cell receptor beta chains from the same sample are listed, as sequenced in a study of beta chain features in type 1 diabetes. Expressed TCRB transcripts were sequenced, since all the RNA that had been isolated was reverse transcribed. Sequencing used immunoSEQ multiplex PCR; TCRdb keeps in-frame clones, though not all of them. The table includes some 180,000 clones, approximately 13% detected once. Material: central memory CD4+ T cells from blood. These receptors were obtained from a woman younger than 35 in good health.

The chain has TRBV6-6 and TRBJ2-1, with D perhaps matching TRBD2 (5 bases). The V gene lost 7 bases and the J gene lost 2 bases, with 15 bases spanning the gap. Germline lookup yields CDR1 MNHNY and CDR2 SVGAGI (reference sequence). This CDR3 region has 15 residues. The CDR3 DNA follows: TGTGCCAGCAAGCTAGCTAACCATGCCTACAATGAGCAGTTCTTC. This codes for CASKLANHAYNEQFF.

For the CDR3, the DNA is TGTGCCAGCTCACCACTGGAGGGAGGCTATTCCTCTGGAAACACCATATATTTT. Residues: CASSPLEGGYSSGNTIYF. The chain joins TRBV18 to TRBJ1-3; D unresolved. Germline V gene sequence: CDR1 KGHSH, CDR2 LQKENI. CDR3 length: 18 amino acids. V was cut by 1 base and J by 0 bases, with 16 bases left in between.

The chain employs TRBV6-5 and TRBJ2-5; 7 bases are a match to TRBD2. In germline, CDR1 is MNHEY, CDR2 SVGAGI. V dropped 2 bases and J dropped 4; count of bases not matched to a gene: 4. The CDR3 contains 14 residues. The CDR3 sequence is CASSYLGGGETQYF. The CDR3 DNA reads TGTGCCAGCAGTTACCTGGGGGGGGGAGAGACCCAGTACTTC.

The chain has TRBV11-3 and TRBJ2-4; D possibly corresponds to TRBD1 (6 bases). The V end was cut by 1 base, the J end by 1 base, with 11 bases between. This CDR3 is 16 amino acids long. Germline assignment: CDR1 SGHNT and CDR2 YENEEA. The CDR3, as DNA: TGTGCCAGCAGCTTAGGGGGAACAGGGGCCAAAAACATTCAGTACTTC. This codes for CASSLGGTGAKNIQYF.

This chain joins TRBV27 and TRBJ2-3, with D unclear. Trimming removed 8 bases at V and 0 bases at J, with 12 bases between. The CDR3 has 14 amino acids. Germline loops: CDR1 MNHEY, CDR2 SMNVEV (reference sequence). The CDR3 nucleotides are TGTGCCAGCTCACGTCAGACTAGCACAGATACGCAGTATTTT. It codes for CASSRQTSTDTQYF.

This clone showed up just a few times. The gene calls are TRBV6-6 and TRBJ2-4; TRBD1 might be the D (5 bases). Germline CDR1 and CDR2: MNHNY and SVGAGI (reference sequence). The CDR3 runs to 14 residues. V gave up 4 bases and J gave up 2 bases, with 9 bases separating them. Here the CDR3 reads CASSLQDTKNIQYF. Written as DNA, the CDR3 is TGTGCCAGCAGTTTACAGGATACCAAAAACATTCAGTACTTC.

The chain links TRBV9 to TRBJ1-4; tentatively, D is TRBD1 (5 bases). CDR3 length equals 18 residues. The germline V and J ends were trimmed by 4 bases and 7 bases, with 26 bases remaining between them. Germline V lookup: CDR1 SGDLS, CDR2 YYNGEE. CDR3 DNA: TGTGCCAGCAGCCCGAACCCGGGACTTCAAACGCGGGGTGAAAAACTGTTTTTT. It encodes CASSPNPGLQTRGEKLFF.

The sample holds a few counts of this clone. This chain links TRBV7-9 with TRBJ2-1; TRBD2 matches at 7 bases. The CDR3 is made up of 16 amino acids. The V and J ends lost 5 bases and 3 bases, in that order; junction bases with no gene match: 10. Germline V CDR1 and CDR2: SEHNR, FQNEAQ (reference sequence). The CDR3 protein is CASSRHGLAVYNEQFF. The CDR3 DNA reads TGTGCCAGCAGCCGGCACGGGCTAGCGGTCTACAATGAGCAGTTCTTC.

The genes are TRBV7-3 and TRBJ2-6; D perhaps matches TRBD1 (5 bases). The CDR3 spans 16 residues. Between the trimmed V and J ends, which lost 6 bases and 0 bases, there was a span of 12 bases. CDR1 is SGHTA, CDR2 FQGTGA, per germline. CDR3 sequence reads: CASSPTGPSGANVLTF. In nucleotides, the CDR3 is TGTGCCAGCAGTCCTACAGGTCCCTCTGGGGCCAACGTCCTGACTTTC. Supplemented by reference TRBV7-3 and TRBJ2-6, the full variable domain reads GAGVSQTPSNKVTEKGKYVELRCDPISGHTALYWYRQSLGQGPEFLIYFQGTGAADDSGLPNDRFFAVRPEGSVSTLKIQRTERGDSAVYLCASSPTGPSGANVLTFGAGSRLTVL.

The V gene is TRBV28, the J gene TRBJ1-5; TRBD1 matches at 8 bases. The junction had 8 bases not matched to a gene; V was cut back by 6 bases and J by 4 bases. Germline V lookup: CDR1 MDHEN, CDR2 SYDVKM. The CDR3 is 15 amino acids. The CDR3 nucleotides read TGTGCCAGCAGGGTCGGACAGGGATGGAATCAGCCCCAGCATTTT. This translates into CASRVGQGWNQPQHF.

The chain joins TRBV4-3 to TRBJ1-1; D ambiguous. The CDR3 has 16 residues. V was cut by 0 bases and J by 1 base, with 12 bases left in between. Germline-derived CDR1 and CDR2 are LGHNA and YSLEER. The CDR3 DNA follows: TGCGCCAGCAGCCAAGATGGCCCGGGTTCGAACACTGAAGCTTTCTTT. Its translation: CASSQDGPGSNTEAFF.

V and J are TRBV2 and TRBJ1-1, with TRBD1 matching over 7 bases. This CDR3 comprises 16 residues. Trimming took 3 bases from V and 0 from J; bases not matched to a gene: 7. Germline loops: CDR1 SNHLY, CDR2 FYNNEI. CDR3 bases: TGTGCCAGCAGTGACAGGGGGATAAGTATGAACACTGAAGCTTTCTTT. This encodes CASSDRGISMNTEAFF.

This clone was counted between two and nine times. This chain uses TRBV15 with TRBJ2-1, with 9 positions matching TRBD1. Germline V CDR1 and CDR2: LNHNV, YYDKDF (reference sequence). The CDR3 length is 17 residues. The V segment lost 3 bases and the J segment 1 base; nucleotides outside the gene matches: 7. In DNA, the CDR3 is TGTGCCACCAGCAGGACAGGGGGTTTTGATTCCTACAATGAGCAGTTCTTC. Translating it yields CATSRTGGFDSYNEQFF.

The CDR3 sequence is CASSAKGARDGYTF. The CDR3 nucleotides read TGTGCCAGCAGCGCAAAGGGGGCACGTGATGGCTACACCTTC. J is TRBJ1-2 and V is TRBV7-9, with TRBD1 matching over 7 bases. Germline lookup yields CDR1 SEHNR and CDR2 FQNEAQ (reference sequence). This CDR3 is 14 amino acids long. J lost 6 bases, V lost 5 bases, and 9 bases had no gene match.

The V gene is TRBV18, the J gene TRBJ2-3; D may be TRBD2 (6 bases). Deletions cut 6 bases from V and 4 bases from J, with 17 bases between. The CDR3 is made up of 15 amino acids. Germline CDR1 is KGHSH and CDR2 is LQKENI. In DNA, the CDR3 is TGTGCCAGCTCTGGGCCCGTGGGAGGTCCAGATACGCAGTATTTT. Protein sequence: CASSGPVGGPDTQYF.

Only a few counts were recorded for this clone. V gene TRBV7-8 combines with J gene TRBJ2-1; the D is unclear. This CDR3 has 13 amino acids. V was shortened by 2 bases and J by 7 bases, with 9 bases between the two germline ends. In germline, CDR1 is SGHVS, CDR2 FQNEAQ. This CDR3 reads CASSLSVENEQFF. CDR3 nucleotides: TGTGCCAGCAGCTTAAGTGTGGAGAATGAGCAGTTCTTC.

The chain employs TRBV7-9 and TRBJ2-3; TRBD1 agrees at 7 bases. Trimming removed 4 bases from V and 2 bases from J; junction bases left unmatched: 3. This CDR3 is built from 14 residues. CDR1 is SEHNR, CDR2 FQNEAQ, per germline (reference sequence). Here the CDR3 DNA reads TGTGCCAGCAGCTGGGACAGATCCACAGATACGCAGTATTTT. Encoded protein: CASSWDRSTDTQYF. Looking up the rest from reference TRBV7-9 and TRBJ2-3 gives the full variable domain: DTGVSQNPRHKITKRGQNVTFRCDPISEHNRLYWYRQTLGQGPEFLTYFQNEAQLEKSRLLSDRFSAERPKGSFSTLEIQRTEQGDSAMYLCASSWDRSTDTQYFGPGTRLTVL.

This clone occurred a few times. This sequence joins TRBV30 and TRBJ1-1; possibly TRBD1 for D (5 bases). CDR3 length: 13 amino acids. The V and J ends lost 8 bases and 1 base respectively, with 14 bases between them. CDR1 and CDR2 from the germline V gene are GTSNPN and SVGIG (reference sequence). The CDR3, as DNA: TGTGCCGGGGCCGGGCGGAAGAACACTGAAGCTTTCTTT. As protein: CAGAGRKNTEAFF.

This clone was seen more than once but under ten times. CDR3 residues: CASSSNGGSRNEQYF. CDR3 sequence (DNA): TGTGCCAGCAGCTCCAATGGCGGGAGTAGGAACGAGCAGTACTTC. The chain uses TRBV7-2 and TRBJ2-7, with 7 bases fitting TRBD2. This CDR3 region has 15 residues. Germline-derived CDR1 and CDR2 are SGHTA and FQGNSA. The ends lost 4 bases at V and 5 bases at J; junction bases unmatched: 11.

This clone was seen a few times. The CDR3, as DNA: TGTGCCAGCAGCGACAGTTACAATCAGCCCCAGCATTTT. Translation: CASSDSYNQPQHF. The chain is built from TRBV7-8 and TRBJ1-5; tentative D call: TRBD1 (5 bases). With 5 bases removed from V and 3 bases from J, the gap between germline ends came to 8 bases. The CDR3 spans 13 residues. The germline gives CDR1 SGHVS, CDR2 FQNEAQ.

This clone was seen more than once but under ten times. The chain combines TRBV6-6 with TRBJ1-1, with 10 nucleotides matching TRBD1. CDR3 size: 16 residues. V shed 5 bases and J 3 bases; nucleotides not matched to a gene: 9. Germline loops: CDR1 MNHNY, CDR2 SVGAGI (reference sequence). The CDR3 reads CASSKPTGTGDTEAFF. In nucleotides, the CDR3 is TGTGCCAGCAGTAAACCAACCGGGACAGGGGACACTGAAGCTTTCTTT.

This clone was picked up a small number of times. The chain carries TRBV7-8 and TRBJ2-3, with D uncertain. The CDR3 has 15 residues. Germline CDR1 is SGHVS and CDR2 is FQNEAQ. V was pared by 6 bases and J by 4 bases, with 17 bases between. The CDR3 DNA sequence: TGTGCCAGCAGGGAGATCGGAGTTATTGCAGATACGCAGTATTTT. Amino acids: CASREIGVIADTQYF. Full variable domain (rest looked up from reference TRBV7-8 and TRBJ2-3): GAGVSQSPRYKVAKRGQDVALRCDPISGHVSLFWYQQALGQGPEFLTYFQNEAQLDKSGLPSDRFFAERPEGSVSTLKIQRTQQEDSAVYLCASREIGVIADTQYFGPGTRLTVL.

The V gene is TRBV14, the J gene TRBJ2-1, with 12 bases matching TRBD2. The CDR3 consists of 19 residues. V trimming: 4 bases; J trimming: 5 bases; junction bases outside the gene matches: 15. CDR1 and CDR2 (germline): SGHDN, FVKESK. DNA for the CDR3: TGTGCCAGCAGCCTACGACTAGCGGGAGCCTTACACCCTGACAATGAGCAGTTCTTC. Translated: CASSLRLAGALHPDNEQFF.

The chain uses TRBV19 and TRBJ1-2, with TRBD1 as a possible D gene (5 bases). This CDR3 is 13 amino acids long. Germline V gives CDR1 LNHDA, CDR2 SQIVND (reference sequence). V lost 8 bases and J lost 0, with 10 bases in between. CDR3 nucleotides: TGTGCCAGTGCGAAGACAGCTAACTATGGCTACACCTTC. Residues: CASAKTANYGYTF.

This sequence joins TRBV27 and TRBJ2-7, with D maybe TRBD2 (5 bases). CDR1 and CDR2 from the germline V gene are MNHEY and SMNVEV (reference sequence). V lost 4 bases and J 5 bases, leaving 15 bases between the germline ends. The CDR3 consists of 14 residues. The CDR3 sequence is CASSSLEGAHEQYF. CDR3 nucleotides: TGTGCCAGCAGTTCCCTCGAGGGAGCCCACGAGCAGTACTTC.

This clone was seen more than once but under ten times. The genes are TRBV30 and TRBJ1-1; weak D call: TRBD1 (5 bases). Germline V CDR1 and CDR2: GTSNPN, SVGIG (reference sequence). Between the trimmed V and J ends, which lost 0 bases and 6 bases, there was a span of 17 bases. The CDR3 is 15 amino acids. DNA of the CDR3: TGTGCCTGGAGTGTAAGAGCTTCATGGGGGGCTGAAGCTTTCTTT. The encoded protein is CAWSVRASWGAEAFF.